This note documents a single TCR beta chain sequence. Its matching antigen is unknown. This sample stems from a study of graft-versus-host responses after intestinal transplantation. Turning to the study itself: Anti-thymocyte globulin served as induction for all recipients, who then took tacrolimus and steroids for around 3 years.

The data were produced by immunoSEQ multiplex PCR, yet TCRdb's version contains in-frame clones alone and is incomplete. This sample yields about 92,000 clones, of which approximately 90% are seen a single time; under 6.5% belongs to the top ten. Study observations and caveats: Levels of circulating GvH clones at their peak were associated with early post-transplant HvG declines. Recipient bone marrow held GvH clones, some seen earlier in ileum or blood.

Germline V gives CDR1 SGHAT, CDR2 FQNNGV. V lost 5 bases, J lost 7 bases, and 11 bases stayed unmatched. The CDR3 consists of 16 residues. This clonotype was sampled from a human donor who received an intestinal transplant. This specimen consisted of unstimulated CD8+ T cells sorted from spleen or lymph node cells, obtained before intestinal transplant. V gene TRBV11-2 combines with J gene TRBJ2-1; 10 bases line up with TRBD2. For the CDR3, the DNA is TGTGCCAGCAGCGGCGAGCGGGAGGGCCGGGTTAATGAGCAGTTCTTC. Translation gives CASSGEREGRVNEQFF.